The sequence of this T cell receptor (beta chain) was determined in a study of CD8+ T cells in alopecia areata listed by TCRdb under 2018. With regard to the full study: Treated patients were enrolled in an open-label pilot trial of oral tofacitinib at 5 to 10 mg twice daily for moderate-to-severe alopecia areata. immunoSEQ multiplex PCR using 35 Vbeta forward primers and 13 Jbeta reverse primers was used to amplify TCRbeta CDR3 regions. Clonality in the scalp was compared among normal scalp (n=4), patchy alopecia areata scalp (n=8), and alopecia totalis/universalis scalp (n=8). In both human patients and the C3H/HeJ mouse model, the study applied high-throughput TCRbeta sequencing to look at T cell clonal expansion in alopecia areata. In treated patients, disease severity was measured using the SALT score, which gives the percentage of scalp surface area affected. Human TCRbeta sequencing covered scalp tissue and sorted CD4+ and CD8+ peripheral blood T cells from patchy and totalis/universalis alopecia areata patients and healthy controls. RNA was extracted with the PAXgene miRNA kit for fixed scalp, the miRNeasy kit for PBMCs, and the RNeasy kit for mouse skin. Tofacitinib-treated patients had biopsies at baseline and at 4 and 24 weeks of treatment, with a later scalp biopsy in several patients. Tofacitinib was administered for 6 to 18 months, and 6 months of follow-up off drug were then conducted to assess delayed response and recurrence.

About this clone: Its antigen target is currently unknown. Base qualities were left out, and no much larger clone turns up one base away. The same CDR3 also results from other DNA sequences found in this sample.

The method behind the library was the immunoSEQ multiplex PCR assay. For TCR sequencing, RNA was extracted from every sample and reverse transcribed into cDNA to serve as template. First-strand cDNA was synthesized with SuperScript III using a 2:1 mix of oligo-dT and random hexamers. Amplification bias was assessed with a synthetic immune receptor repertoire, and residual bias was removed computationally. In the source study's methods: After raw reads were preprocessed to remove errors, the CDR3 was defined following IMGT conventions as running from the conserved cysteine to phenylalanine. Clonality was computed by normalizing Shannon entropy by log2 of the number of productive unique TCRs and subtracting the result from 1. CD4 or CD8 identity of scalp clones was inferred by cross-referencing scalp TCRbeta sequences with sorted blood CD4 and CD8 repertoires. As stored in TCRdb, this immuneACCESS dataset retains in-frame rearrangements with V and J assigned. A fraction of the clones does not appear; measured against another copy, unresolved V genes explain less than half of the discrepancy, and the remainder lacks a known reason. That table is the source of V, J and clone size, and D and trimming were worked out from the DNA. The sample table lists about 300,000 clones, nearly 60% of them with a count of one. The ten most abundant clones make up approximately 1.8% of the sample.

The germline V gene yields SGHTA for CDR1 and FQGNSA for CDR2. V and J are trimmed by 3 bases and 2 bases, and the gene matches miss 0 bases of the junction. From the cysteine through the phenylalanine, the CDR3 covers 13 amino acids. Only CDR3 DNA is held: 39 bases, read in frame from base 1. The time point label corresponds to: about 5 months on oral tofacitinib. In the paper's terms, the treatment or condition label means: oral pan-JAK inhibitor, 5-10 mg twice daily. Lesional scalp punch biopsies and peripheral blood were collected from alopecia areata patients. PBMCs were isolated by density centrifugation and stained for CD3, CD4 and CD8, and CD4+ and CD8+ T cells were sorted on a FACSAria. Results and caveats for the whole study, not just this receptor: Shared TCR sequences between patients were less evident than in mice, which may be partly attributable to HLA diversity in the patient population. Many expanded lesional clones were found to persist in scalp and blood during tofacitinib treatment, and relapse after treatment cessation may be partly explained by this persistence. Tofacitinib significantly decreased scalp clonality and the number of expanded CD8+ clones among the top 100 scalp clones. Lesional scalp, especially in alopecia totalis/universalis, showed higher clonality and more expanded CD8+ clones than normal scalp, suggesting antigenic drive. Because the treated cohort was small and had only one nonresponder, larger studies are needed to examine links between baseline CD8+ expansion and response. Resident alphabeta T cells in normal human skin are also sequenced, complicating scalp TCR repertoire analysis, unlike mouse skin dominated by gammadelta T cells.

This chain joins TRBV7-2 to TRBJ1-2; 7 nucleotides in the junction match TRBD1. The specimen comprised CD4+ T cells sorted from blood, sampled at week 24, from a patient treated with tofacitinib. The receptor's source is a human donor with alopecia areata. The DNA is TGTGCCAGCAGCTTGGGACAGAACTATGGCTACACCTTC. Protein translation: CASSLGQNYGYTF. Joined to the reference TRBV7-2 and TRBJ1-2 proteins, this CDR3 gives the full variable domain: GAGVSQSPSNKVTEKGKDVELRCDPISGHTALYWYRQSLGQGLEFLIYFQGNSAPDKSGLPSDRFSAERTGGSVSTLTIQRTQQEDSAVYLCASSLGQNYGYTFGSGTRLTVV.